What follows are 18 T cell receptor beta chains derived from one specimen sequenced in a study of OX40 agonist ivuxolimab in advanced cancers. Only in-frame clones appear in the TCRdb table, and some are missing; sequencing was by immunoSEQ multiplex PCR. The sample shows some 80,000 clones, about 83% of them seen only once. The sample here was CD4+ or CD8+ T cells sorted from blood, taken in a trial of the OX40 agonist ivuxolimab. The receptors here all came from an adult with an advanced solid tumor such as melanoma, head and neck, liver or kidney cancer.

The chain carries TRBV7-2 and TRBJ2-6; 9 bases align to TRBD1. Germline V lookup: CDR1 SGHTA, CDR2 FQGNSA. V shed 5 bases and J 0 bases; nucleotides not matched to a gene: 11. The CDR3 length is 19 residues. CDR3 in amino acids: CASSAPKGQGSSGANVLTF. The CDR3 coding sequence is TGTGCCAGCAGCGCTCCTAAGGGACAGGGATCCTCTGGGGCCAACGTCCTGACTTTC.

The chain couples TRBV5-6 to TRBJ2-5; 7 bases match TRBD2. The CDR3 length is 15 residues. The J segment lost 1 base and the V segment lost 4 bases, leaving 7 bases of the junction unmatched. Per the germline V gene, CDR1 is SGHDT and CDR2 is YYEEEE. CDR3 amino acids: CASSGGTISQETQYF. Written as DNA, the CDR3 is TGTGCCAGCAGCGGGGGGACTATTTCCCAAGAGACCCAGTACTTC.

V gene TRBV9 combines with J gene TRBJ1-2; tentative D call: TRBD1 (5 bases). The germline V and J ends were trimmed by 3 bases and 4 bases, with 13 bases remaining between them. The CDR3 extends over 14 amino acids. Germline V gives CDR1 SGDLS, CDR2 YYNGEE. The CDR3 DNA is TGTGCCAGCAGCGGAGATGTGGGACTCTATGGCTACACCTTC. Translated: CASSGDVGLYGYTF.

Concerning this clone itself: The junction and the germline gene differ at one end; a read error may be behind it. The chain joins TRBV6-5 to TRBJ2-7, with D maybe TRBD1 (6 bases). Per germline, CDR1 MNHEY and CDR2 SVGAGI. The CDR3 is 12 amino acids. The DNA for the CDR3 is TGTGCCAGCAGTACATTACCAACAGGGTTGCACTTC. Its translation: CASSTLPTGLHF.

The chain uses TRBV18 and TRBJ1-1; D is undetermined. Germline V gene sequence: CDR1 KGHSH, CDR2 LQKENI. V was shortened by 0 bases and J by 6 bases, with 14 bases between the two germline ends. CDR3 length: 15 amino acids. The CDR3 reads CASSPPVTGFAEAFF. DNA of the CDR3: TGTGCCAGCTCACCACCAGTCACTGGGTTCGCTGAAGCTTTCTTT.

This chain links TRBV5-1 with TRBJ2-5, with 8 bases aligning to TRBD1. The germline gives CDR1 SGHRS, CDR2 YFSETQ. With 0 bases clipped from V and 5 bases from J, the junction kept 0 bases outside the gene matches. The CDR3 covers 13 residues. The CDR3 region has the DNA TGCGCCAGCAGCTTGGGACAGGGGGAGACCCAGTACTTC. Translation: CASSLGQGETQYF.

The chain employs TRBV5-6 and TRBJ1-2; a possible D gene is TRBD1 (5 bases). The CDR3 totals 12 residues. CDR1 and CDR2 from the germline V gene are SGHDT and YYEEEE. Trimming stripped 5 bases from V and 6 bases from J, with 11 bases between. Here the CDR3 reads CASSPGLDGYTF. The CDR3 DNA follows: TGTGCCAGCAGTCCAGGGCTGGATGGCTACACCTTC. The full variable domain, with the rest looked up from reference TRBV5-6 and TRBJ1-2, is DAGVTQSPTHLIKTRGQQVTLRCSPKSGHDTVSWYQQALGQGPQFIFQYYEEEERQRGNFPDRFSGHQFPNYSSELNVNALLLGDSALYLCASSPGLDGYTFGSGTRLTVV.

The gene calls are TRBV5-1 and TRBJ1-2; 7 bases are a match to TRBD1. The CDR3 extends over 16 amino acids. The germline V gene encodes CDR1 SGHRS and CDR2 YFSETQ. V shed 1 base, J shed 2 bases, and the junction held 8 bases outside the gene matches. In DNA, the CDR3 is TGCGCCAGCAGCTTGCATGGGACAGCTAACAACTATGGCTACACCTTC. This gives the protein CASSLHGTANNYGYTF.

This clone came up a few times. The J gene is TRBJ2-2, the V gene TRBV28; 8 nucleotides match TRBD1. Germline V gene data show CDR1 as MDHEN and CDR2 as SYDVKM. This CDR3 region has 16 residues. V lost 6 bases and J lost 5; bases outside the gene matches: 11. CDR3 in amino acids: CASRNRRTGSTGELFF. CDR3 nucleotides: TGTGCCAGCAGAAACCGGAGGACAGGGTCGACCGGGGAGCTGTTTTTT.

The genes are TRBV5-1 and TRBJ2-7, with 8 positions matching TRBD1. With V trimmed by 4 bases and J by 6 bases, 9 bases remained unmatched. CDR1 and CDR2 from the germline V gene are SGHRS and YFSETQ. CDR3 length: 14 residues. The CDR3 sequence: CASSRDRTLREQYF. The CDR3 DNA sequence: TGCGCCAGCAGCCGGGACAGGACCCTACGCGAGCAGTACTTC.

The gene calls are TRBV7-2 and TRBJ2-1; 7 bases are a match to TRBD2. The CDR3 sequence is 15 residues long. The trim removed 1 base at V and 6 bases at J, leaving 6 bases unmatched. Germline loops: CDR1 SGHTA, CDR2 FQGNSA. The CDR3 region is CASSLGPSGGNEQFF. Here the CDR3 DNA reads TGTGCCAGCAGCTTAGGGCCTAGCGGAGGCAATGAGCAGTTCTTC. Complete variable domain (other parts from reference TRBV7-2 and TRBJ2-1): GAGVSQSPSNKVTEKGKDVELRCDPISGHTALYWYRQSLGQGLEFLIYFQGNSAPDKSGLPSDRFSAERTGGSVSTLTIQRTQQEDSAVYLCASSLGPSGGNEQFFGPGTRLTVL.

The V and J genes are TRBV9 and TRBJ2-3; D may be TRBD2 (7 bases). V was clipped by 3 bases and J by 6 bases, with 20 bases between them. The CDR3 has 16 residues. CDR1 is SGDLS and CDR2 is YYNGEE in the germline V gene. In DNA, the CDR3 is TGTGCCAGCAGCGCATCAGGGTCCGGGGGGCAGGATACGCAGTATTTT. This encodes CASSASGSGGQDTQYF.

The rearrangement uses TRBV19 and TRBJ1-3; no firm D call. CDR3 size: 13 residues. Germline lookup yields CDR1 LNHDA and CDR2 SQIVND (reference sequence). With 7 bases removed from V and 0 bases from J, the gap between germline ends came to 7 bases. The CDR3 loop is CASNGNSGNTIYF. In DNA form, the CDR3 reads TGTGCCAGTAACGGAAACTCTGGAAACACCATATATTTT.

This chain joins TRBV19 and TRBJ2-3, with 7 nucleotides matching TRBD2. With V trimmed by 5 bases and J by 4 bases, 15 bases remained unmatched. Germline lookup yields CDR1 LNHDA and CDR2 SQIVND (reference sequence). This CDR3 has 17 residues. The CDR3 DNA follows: TGTGCCAGTAGTCTCCTATGGGGCGGGAGCCTTCCAGATACGCAGTATTTT. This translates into CASSLLWGGSLPDTQYF.

This chain's CDR3 is CASSPGQPTYGYTF. The CDR3 region has the DNA TGTGCCAGCAGCCCCGGACAGCCTACCTATGGCTACACCTTC. The J gene is TRBJ1-2, the V gene TRBV6-5; a possible D gene is TRBD1 (6 bases). The CDR3 is 14 amino acids. CDR1 and CDR2 (germline): MNHEY, SVGAGI. Between the trimmed V and J ends, which lost 6 bases and 4 bases, there was a span of 15 bases.

This CDR3 is CASGLVVAREQYF. CDR3 coding DNA: TGTGCTAGTGGTTTGGTAGTAGCGAGGGAGCAGTACTTC. The rearrangement joins TRBV12-5 to TRBJ2-7, with D perhaps TRBD2 (5 bases). The germline V and J ends were trimmed by 0 bases and 7 bases, with 10 bases remaining between them. The CDR3 runs to 13 residues. In germline, CDR1 is LGHNT, CDR2 FRNRAP.

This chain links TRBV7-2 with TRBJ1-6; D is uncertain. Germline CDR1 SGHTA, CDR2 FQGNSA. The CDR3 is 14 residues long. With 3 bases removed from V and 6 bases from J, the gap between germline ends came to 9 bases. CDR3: CASSFSGGNSPLHF. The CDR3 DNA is TGTGCCAGCAGCTTCTCGGGAGGTAATTCACCCCTCCACTTT.

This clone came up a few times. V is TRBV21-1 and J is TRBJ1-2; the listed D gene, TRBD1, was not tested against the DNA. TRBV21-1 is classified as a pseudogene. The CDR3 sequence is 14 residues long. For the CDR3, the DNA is TGTGCCAGCACCGTCTCGGCCAGGGATCGAGGCTACACCTTC. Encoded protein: CASTVSARDRGYTF.